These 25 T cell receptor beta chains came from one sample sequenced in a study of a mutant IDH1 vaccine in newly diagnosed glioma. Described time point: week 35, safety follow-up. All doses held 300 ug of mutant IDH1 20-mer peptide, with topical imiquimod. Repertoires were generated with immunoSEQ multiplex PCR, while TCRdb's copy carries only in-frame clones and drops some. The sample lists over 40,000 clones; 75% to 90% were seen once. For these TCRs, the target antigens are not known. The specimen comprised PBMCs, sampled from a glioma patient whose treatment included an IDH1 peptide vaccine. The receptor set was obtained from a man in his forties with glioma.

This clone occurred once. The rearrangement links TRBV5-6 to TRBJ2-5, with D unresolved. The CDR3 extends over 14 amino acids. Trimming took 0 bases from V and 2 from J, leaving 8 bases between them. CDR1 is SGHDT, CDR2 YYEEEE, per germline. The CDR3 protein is CASSLGLLQETQYF. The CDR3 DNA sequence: TGTGCCAGCAGCTTGGGGCTACTTCAAGAGACCCAGTACTTC.

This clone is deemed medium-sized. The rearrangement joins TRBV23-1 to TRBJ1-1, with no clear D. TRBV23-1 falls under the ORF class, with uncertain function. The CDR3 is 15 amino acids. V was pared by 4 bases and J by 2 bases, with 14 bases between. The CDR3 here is CASSPWAALNTEAFF. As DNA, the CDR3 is TGCGCCAGCAGTCCATGGGCCGCTCTAAACACTGAAGCTTTCTTT.

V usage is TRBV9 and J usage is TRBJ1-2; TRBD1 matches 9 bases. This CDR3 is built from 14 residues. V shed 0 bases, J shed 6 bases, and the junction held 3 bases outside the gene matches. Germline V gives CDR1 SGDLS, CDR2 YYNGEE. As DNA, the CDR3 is TGTGCCAGCAGCGTAGGAACAGGGGGCGATGGCTACACCTTC. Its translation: CASSVGTGGDGYTF.

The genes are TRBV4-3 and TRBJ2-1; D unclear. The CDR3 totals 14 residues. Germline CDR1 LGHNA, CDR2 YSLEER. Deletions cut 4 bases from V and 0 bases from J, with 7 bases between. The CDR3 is CASSPESSYNEQFF. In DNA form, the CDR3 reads TGCGCCAGCAGCCCGGAGAGCTCCTACAATGAGCAGTTCTTC.

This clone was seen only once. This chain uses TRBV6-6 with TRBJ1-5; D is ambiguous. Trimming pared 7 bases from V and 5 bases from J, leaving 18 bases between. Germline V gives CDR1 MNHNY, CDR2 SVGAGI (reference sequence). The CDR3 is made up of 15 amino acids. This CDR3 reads CASTPVETNHQPQHF. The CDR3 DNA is TGTGCCAGCACCCCGGTAGAAACGAACCATCAGCCCCAGCATTTT.

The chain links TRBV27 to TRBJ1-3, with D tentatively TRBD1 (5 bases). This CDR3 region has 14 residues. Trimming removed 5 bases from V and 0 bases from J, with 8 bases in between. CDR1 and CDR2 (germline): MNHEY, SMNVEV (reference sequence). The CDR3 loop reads CASSRQGSGNTIYF. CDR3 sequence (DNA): TGTGCCAGCAGTCGTCAGGGCTCTGGAAACACCATATATTTT.

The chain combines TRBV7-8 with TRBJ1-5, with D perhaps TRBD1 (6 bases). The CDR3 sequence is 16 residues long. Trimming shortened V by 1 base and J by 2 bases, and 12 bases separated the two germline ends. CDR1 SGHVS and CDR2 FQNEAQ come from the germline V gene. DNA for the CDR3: TGTGCCAGCAGCTTAGAGGGGGGGGCAGGCAATCAGCCCCAGCATTTT. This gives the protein CASSLEGGAGNQPQHF. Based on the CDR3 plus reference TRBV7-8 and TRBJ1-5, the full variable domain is GAGVSQSPRYKVAKRGQDVALRCDPISGHVSLFWYQQALGQGPEFLTYFQNEAQLDKSGLPSDRFFAERPEGSVSTLKIQRTQQEDSAVYLCASSLEGGAGNQPQHFGDGTRLSIL.

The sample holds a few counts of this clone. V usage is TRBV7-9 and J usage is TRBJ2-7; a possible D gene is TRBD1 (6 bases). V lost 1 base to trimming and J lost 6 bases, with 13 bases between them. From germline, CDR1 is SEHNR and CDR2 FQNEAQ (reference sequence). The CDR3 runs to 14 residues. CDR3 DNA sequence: TGTGCCAGCAGCTTAGAAAGGTCCAGGGGCGAGCAGTACGTC. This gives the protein CASSLERSRGEQYV.

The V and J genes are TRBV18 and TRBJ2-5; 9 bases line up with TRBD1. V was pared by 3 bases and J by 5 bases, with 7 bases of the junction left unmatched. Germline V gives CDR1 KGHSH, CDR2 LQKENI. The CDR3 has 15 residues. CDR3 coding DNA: TGTGCCAGCTCACCGTACAGGGGGCTAGCGGAGACCCAGTACTTC. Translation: CASSPYRGLAETQYF.

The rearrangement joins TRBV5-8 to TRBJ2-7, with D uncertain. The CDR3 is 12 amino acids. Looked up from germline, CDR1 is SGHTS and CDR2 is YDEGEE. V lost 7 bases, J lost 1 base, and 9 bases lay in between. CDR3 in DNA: TGTGCCAGCCACAGTGGGTCCTACGAGCAGTACTTC. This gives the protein CASHSGSYEQYF.

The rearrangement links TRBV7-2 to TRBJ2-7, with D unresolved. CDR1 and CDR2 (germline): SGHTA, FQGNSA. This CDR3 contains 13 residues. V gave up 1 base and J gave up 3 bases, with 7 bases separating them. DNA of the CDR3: TGTGCCAGCAGCTTAGTGTCAGTCTACGAGCAGTACTTC. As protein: CASSLVSVYEQYF.

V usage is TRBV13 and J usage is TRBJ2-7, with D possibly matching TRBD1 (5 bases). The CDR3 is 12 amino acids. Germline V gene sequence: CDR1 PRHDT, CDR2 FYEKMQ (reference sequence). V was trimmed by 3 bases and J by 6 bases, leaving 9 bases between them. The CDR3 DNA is TGTGCCAGCAGCTTTGGACAAACCGAGCAGTACTTC. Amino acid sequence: CASSFGQTEQYF.

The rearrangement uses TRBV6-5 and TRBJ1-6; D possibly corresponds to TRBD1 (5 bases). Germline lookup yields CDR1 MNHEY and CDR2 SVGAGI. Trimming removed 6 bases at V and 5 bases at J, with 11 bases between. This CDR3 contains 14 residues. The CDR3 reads CASRRGENNSPLHF. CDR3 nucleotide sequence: TGTGCCAGCAGGAGGGGAGAGAATAATTCACCCCTCCACTTT.

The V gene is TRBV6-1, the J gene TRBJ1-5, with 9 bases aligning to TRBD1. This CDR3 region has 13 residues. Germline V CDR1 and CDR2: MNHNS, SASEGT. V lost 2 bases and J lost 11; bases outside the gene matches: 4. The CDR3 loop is CASSERDRDSQHF. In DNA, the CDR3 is TGTGCCAGCAGTGAAAGGGACAGGGACTCCCAGCATTTT.

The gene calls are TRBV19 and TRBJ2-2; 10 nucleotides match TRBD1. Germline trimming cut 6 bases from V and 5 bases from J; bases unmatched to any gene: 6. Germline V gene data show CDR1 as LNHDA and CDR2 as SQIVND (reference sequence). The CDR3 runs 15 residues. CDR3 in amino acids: CASSLGQGRTGELFF. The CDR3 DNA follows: TGTGCCAGTAGCTTGGGACAGGGGAGAACCGGGGAGCTGTTTTTT. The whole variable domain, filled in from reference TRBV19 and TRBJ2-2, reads DGGITQSPKYLFRKEGQNVTLSCEQNLNHDAMYWYRQDPGQGLRLIYYSQIVNDFQKGDIAEGYSVSREKKESFPLTVTSAQKNPTAFYLCASSLGQGRTGELFFGEGSRLTVL.

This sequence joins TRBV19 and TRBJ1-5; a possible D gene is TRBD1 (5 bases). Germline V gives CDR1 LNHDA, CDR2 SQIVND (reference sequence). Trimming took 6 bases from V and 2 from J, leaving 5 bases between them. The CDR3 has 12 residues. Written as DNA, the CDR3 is TGTGCCAGTAGGACAGGCAATCAGCCCCAGCATTTT. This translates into CASRTGNQPQHF.

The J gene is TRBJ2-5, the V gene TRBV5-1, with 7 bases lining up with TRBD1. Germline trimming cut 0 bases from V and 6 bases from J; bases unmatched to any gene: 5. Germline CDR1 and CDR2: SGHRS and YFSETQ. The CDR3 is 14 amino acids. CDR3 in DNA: TGCGCCAGCAGCTTGGAGGGGGCGAGGAAGACCCAGTACTTC. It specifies CASSLEGARKTQYF. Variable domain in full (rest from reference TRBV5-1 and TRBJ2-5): KAGVTQTPRYLIKTRGQQVTLSCSPISGHRSVSWYQQTPGQGLQFLFEYFSETQRNKGNFPGRFSGRQFSNSRSEMNVSTLELGDSALYLCASSLEGARKTQYFGPGTRLLVL.

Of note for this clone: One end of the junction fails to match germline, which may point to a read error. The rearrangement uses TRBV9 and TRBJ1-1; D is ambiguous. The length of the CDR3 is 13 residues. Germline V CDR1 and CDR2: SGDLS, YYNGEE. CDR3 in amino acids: CASSVGVQTGAFF. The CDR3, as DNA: TGTGCCAGCAGCGTAGGGGTTCAAACTGGAGCTTTCTTT.

The CDR3 spells CASSIGASGGLETQYF. CDR3 nucleotide sequence: TGTGCCAGTAGTATCGGGGCTAGCGGGGGGTTAGAGACCCAGTACTTC. The genes are TRBV19 and TRBJ2-5, with TRBD2 matching 11 bases. The CDR3 sequence is 16 residues long. V was pared by 3 bases and J by 4 bases, with 7 bases of the junction left unmatched. The germline V gene has CDR1 LNHDA and CDR2 SQIVND (reference sequence).

CDR3 sequence (DNA): TGCAGTGCTAGAGTTGGACATCAGCATTTT. It yields the protein CSARVGHQHF. This chain uses TRBV20-1 with TRBJ1-5; D is possibly TRBD1 (5 bases). The germline gives CDR1 DFQATT, CDR2 SNEGSKA (reference sequence). V was shortened by 1 base and J by 13 bases, with 8 bases between the two germline ends. The CDR3 sequence is 10 residues long.

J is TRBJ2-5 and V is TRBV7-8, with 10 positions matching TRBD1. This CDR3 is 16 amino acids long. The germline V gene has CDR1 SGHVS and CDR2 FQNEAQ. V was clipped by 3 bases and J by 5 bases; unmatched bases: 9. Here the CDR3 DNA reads TGTGCCAGCAGCTTTATTGGGACAGGGGATGGGGAGACCCAGTACTTC. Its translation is CASSFIGTGDGETQYF.

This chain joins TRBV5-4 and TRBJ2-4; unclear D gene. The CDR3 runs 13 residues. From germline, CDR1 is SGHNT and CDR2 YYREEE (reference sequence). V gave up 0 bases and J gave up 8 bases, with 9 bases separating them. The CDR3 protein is CASSLDPGDIQYF. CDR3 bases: TGTGCCAGCAGCTTGGACCCTGGGGACATTCAGTACTTC.

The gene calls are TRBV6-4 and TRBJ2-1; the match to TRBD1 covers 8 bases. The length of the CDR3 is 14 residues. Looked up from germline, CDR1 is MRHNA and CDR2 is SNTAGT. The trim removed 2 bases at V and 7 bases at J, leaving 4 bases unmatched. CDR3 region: CASSDQDRENEQFF. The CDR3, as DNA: TGTGCCAGCAGTGACCAGGACAGGGAGAATGAGCAGTTCTTC.

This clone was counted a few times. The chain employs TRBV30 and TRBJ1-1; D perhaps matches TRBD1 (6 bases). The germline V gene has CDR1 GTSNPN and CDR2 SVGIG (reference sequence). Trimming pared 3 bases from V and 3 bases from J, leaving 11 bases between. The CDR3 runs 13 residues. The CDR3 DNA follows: TGTGCCTGGAGGGGACATTCACACACTGAAGCTTTCTTT. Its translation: CAWRGHSHTEAFF.

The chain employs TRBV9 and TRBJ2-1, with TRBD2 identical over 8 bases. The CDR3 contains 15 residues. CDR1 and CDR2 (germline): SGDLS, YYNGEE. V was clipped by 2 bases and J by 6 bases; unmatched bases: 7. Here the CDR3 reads CASSVGTSMVNEQFF. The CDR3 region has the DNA TGTGCCAGCAGCGTCGGGACTAGTATGGTCAATGAGCAGTTCTTC.